This T cell receptor (beta chain) was identified in a study of blood T cell repertoires in COVID-19. Study-level background: Samples came from the United States, Italy and Spain, spanning acute and convalescent COVID-19.

Germline CDR1 and CDR2: MNHEY and SVGAGI. Trimming removed 6 bases at V and 2 bases at J, with 11 bases between. The CDR3 runs 14 residues. In the authors' methods: It was from reference gene primer amplification that nucleated cell counts were estimated. The repertoire was sequenced with immunoSEQ multiplex PCR; TCRdb's copy has only in-frame clones and lacks some. The V and J calls and clone size were taken over from that table, and D and trimming were inferred from the DNA. The sample records tens of thousands of clones, about 92% being singletons. V gene TRBV6-5 combines with J gene TRBJ2-1, with D perhaps TRBD1 (7 bases). The clonotype originates from a human donor in a cohort sampled during active COVID-19. The sequenced material came from peripheral blood. The DNA of the CDR3 is TGTGCCAGCAGGGCGGGACAGCCCTACAATGAGCAGTTCTTC. This codes for CASRAGQPYNEQFF.